These T cell receptor beta chains were read from a single sample in a study of long-term antiretroviral therapy in people with HIV. Measured with immunoSEQ multiplex PCR; TCRdb has only the in-frame clones, and not every one. The data show about 33,000 clones, about three quarters seen once. Specimen: unsorted PBMCs, collected 2 years after starting antiretroviral therapy. All receptors come from a woman aged 45 to 65 with HIV. Both conserved end residues are part of each CDR3. The order of the fields is V gene, clone size, J gene, D gene, CDR3 DNA, CDR3 protein. A D gene is named only where the DNA matches it firmly. Size tells how often a clone was seen (once, few, many) or the class of an expanded clone, and some rows leave it out.

TRBV19	NA	TRBJ1-5	NA	TGTGCCAGTAGTGGAGGGCGCAATCAGCCCCAGCATTTT	CASSGGRNQPQHF
TRBV6-1	once	TRBJ1-2	TRBD1	TGTGCCAGCAGTGACAGGACAGGGGGCGACTATGGCTACACCTTC	CASSDRTGGDYGYTF
TRBV11-2	NA	TRBJ2-3	NA	TGTGCCAGCAGCTCAACTCACAAAGCATATGGGGATACGCAGTATTTT	CASSSTHKAYGDTQYF
TRBV5-1	NA	TRBJ2-7	TRBD1	TGCGCCAGCAGCTTACTTGGACAGGTGTCCTACGAGCAGTACTTC	CASSLLGQVSYEQYF
TRBV7-9	NA	TRBJ1-4	NA	TGTGCCAGCAGCTTAGAAGGGAGGAGCTCTAATGAAAAACTGTTTTTT	CASSLEGRSSNEKLFF
TRBV19	NA	TRBJ1-6	TRBD1	TGTGCCAGTAGTACCGGGACAGTAGATTCACCCCTCCACTTT	CASSTGTVDSPLHF
TRBV5-1	NA	TRBJ1-1	NA	TGCGCCAGCAGCCGGGGTAAGAATATGAACACTGAAGCTTTCTTT	CASSRGKNMNTEAFF
TRBV11-2	NA	TRBJ2-5	NA	TGTGCCAGCAGCCGACCAGGTGTGAAGACCCAGTACTTC	CASSRPGVKTQYF
TRBV18	NA	TRBJ1-2	NA	TGTGCCAGCTCACCAGAGGTAATGGGAGGCTACACCTTC	CASSPEVMGGYTF
TRBV2	NA	TRBJ2-5	TRBD2	TGTGCCAGCAGTGGGCCTGGCGGGGGGCCCCCGGAGACCCAGTACTTC	CASSGPGGGPPETQYF
TRBV4-2	NA	TRBJ2-1	TRBD1	TGTGCCAGCAGCCAAGGAGAGGGGACAGTCTACAATGAGCAGTTCTTC	CASSQGEGTVYNEQFF
TRBV7-2	NA	TRBJ2-3	NA	TGTGCCAGCAGTCTTCCAAGCTCCCGCACAGATACGCAGTATTTT	CASSLPSSRTDTQYF
TRBV30	NA	TRBJ1-1	NA	TGTGCCTGGAGTGTAAAGTGGGGGTCAATGAACACTGAAGCTTTCTTT	CAWSVKWGSMNTEAFF
TRBV19	medium-sized	TRBJ1-2	NA	TGTGCCAGTAGTACTATCCATGGCTACACCTTC	CASSTIHGYTF
TRBV28	NA	TRBJ1-5	NA	TGTGCCAGCAGTTTAGGACACCTCAGCAATCAGCCCCAGCATTTT	CASSLGHLSNQPQHF
TRBV5-5	NA	TRBJ2-5	TRBD2	TGTGCCAGCAGCTTGGTGGTTGCGGGGGCCCAGTACTTC	CASSLVVAGAQYF
TRBV6-6	NA	TRBJ2-1	NA	TGTGCCAGCAGTTACTCGGCAGGGGGGAATGAGCAGTTCTTC	CASSYSAGGNEQFF
TRBV27	NA	TRBJ2-3	TRBD1	TGTGCCAGCAGTATCCCGACAGGGTACAACACAGATACGCAGTATTTT	CASSIPTGYNTDTQYF
TRBV7-3	NA	TRBJ2-6	NA	TGTGCCAGCAGCTCAAACAGGGATCTCTCTGGGGCCAACGTCCTGACTTTC	CASSSNRDLSGANVLTF
TRBV7-8	once	TRBJ1-5	NA	TGTGCCAGCAGCTTACCGCCAGGGGACCAGCCCCAGCATTTT	CASSLPPGDQPQHF
TRBV6-5	NA	TRBJ2-1	TRBD2	TGTGCCAGCAGTTCCGGGGGGGCCTCCTACAATGAGCAGTTCTTC	CASSSGGASYNEQFF
TRBV7-9	few	TRBJ1-1	NA	TGTGCCAGCACCCACTTGAACACTGAAGCTTTCTTT	CASTHLNTEAFF
TRBV6-6	NA	TRBJ1-1	TRBD1	TGTGCCAGCAGTAACCTAGGGGGCGGCGGCACTGAAGCTTTCTTT	CASSNLGGGGTEAFF
TRBV6-1	NA	TRBJ1-5	TRBD1	TGTGCCAGCAGTGACACCGGGACAGAGGTCCGATATATAGTCAATCAGCCCCAGCATTTT	CASSDTGTEVRYIVNQPQHF
TRBV7-9	NA	TRBJ1-1	NA	TGTGCCAGCAGCCTAGTACCTCAGACCGAGAACACTGAAGCTTTCTTT	CASSLVPQTENTEAFF
TRBV6-5	NA	TRBJ2-7	NA	TGTGCCAGCAGTTCTCCCTACGAGCAGTACTTC	CASSSPYEQYF
TRBV6-5	NA	TRBJ1-4	TRBD1	TGTGCCAGCAGACGGACAGGGAGAACGGAAAAACTGTTTTTT	CASRRTGRTEKLFF
TRBV27	NA	TRBJ2-6	NA	TGTGCCAGCAGTTTATCCGTTCCCTCTGGGGCCAACGTCCTGACTTTC	CASSLSVPSGANVLTF
TRBV6-5	NA	TRBJ2-1	TRBD2	TGTGCCAGCAATCGGGGGGTATACTACAATGAGCAGTTCTTC	CASNRGVYYNEQFF
TRBV30	NA	TRBJ1-2	NA	TGTGCCTCGTCCGGGGGCAACTATGGCTACACCTTC	CASSGGNYGYTF
TRBV4-1	NA	TRBJ2-2	TRBD2	TGCGCCAGCAGGATTCCGAGCGGGGGGGCCGTCGGGGAGCTGTTTTTT	CASRIPSGGAVGELFF
TRBV6-4	NA	TRBJ1-2	TRBD1	TGTGCCAGTTCCCCAGGGGGGAACTATGGCTACACCTTC	CASSPGGNYGYTF
TRBV5-1	NA	TRBJ1-4	NA	TGCGCCAGCAGCTTGGCGCCAGGAACTAATGAAAAACTGTTTTTT	CASSLAPGTNEKLFF
TRBV2	NA	TRBJ2-2	NA	TGTGCCAGCAGCCTAGACACCGGGGAGCTGTTTTTT	CASSLDTGELFF
TRBV4-1	NA	TRBJ2-3	NA	TGCGCCAGCAGCCAACTCCGGGGGGCTAGCACAGATACGCAGTATTTT	CASSQLRGASTDTQYF
TRBV6-1	once	TRBJ2-1	NA	TGTGCCAGCAATTACAATGAGCAGTTCTTC	CASNYNEQFF
TRBV5-4	few	TRBJ1-4	NA	TGTGCCAGCAGCTTGACAGGGCCTAATGAAAAACTGTTTTTT	CASSLTGPNEKLFF
TRBV6-5	few	TRBJ1-5	NA	TGTGCCAGCAGCCCACCGAACCCTCAGCCCCAGCATTTT	CASSPPNPQPQHF
TRBV6-1	NA	TRBJ2-7	NA	TGTGCCAGCAGTGAAGTAACTAGCTCCTACGAGCAGTACTTC	CASSEVTSSYEQYF
TRBV7-2	NA	TRBJ1-3	NA	TGTGCCAGCAGCTACTCACAGGGTCCTGGAAACACCATATATTTT	CASSYSQGPGNTIYF
TRBV2	NA	TRBJ1-2	NA	TGTGCCAGCAGGGCCGGAAGGGCTAACTATGGCTACACCTTC	CASRAGRANYGYTF
TRBV5-1	NA	TRBJ1-1	NA	TGCGCCAGCAGCTTGGGGAACACCGGGAACACTGAAGCTTTCTTT	CASSLGNTGNTEAFF
TRBV5-5	NA	TRBJ2-1	NA	TGTGCCAGCAGCTTGGGGCGGCATGAGCAGTTCTTC	CASSLGRHEQFF
TRBV18	once	TRBJ2-3	TRBD1	TGTGCCAGCTCACCGGTGATCGGGACAGACACAGATACGCAGTATTTT	CASSPVIGTDTDTQYF
TRBV7-9	NA	TRBJ2-1	NA	TGTGCCAGCATCCCAAGGGGGGGCGATGAGCAGTTCTTC	CASIPRGGDEQFF
TRBV7-3	NA	TRBJ2-5	NA	TGTGCCAGCAGCCCCGTCCGTGGGGGGACCCAAGAGACCCAGTACTTC	CASSPVRGGTQETQYF
TRBV19	NA	TRBJ1-1	NA	TGTGCCAGTACTTGGGGGGGCAGACCTCCTGAAGCTTTCTTT	CASTWGGRPPEAFF
TRBV28	NA	TRBJ2-5	TRBD2	TGTGCCAGCAGTTTTAACGGGGGGGAAGAGACCCAGTACTTC	CASSFNGGEETQYF
TRBV19	NA	TRBJ2-2	NA	TGTGCCAGTAGTATACGTGCTGGGGGGCTGCCCGGGGAGCTGTTTTTT	CASSIRAGGLPGELFF
TRBV5-6	NA	TRBJ1-1	NA	TGTGCCAGCAGCGTCGAGAACACTGAAGCTTTCTTT	CASSVENTEAFF
TRBV29-1	NA	TRBJ2-2	NA	TGCAGCGTTGAGGGACCCTCCTGGCCAACAACGAACACCGGGGAGCTGTTTTTT	CSVEGPSWPTTNTGELFF
TRBV11-2	NA	TRBJ2-1	TRBD1	TGTGCCAGCCGGGGACAGGGCCCCTACAATGAGCAGTTCTTC	CASRGQGPYNEQFF
TRBV2	NA	TRBJ2-3	TRBD1	TGTGCCAGCAGTGAAGGGACTGAGACAGGGCATACAGATACGCAGTATTTT	CASSEGTETGHTDTQYF
TRBV18	NA	TRBJ1-5	NA	TGTGCCAGCTCTCCTGACAGAGGTGGGAATCAGCCCCAGCATTTT	CASSPDRGGNQPQHF
TRBV6-5	NA	TRBJ2-3	NA	TGTGCCAGCAGTTACCAGTGGACAGATACGCAGTATTTT	CASSYQWTDTQYF